This is a list of T cell receptor beta chains from one sample in a study of beta chain features in type 1 diabetes. The data were produced by immunoSEQ multiplex PCR, yet TCRdb's version contains in-frame clones alone and is incomplete. The sample carries hundreds of thousands of clones, around 13% recorded once. The material sequenced was central memory CD4+ T cells from blood. The receptors were gathered from a man aged 30-40 years in good health. Each CDR3 is given with its conserved first and last residue. The D gene is left open where the match is weak. Where a row states a size, it is once, few, many or the class of an expanded clone; other rows omit it.

NA	TRBV7-8	NA	TRBJ1-2	CASSLGDSLNYGYTF	TGTGCCAGCAGCTTAGGTGATTCCTTGAACTATGGCTACACCTTC
few	TRBV1	NA	TRBJ2-5	CTSSQVSHQETQYF	TGCACCAGCAGCCAAGTGTCCCACCAAGAGACCCAGTACTTC
few	TRBV5-1	NA	TRBJ2-3	CASSLDPADTQYF	TGCGCCAGCAGCTTGGATCCCGCAGATACGCAGTATTTT
NA	TRBV6-1	NA	TRBJ2-5	CATRLGGPRETQYF	TGTGCCACTCGGTTGGGGGGCCCCAGGGAGACCCAGTACTTC
NA	TRBV5-8	NA	TRBJ1-2	CASSLEVGYTF	TGTGCCAGCAGCTTGGAGGTTGGCTACACCTTC
few	TRBV14	NA	TRBJ1-1	CASKPSWGGRTEAFF	TGTGCCAGCAAGCCATCATGGGGGGGCAGGACTGAAGCTTTCTTT
NA	TRBV5-4	TRBD1	TRBJ1-2	CASSAFLGTVEGYTF	TGTGCCAGCAGCGCCTTCCTCGGGACAGTTGAGGGCTACACCTTC
few	TRBV29-1	NA	TRBJ2-1	CSVGNRGEYNEQFF	TGCAGCGTTGGGAACCGAGGGGAGTACAATGAGCAGTTCTTC
few	TRBV6-5	NA	TRBJ1-5	CASREGVQPQHF	TGTGCCAGCAGGGAAGGGGTTCAGCCCCAGCATTTT
NA	TRBV7-7	TRBD2	TRBJ2-5	CASSPGLAHATQYF	TGTGCCAGCAGCCCCGGACTAGCTCATGCGACCCAGTACTTC
NA	TRBV4-1	NA	TRBJ1-5	CASSQDRTIYQPQHF	TGCGCCAGCAGCCAAGACAGGACAATCTATCAGCCCCAGCATTTT
NA	TRBV7-2	NA	TRBJ2-4	CASSSTLSAKNIQYF	TGTGCCAGCAGCTCGACCCTTTCGGCCAAAAACATTCAGTACTTC
NA	TRBV20-1	NA	TRBJ2-1	CSAMSYNEQFF	TGCAGTGCTATGTCCTACAATGAGCAGTTCTTC
few	TRBV29-1	NA	TRBJ2-5	CSVGKGGGETQYF	TGCAGCGTTGGGAAGGGGGGCGGAGAGACCCAGTACTTC
few	TRBV6-6	TRBD1	TRBJ1-5	CASGTGQPQHF	TGTGCCAGTGGGACAGGGCAGCCCCAGCATTTT
NA	TRBV21-1	NA	TRBJ2-2	CASSKVLAANTGELFF	TGTGCCAGCAGCAAAGTCCTAGCAGCCAACACCGGGGAGCTGTTTTTT
NA	TRBV28	NA	TRBJ2-5	CASSLTLERSPYF	TGTGCCAGCAGTTTAACCCTCGAGCGCAGCCCTTACTTC
few	TRBV9	NA	TRBJ2-5	CASSKRGGLETQYF	TGTGCCAGCAGCAAACGAGGAGGGCTAGAGACCCAGTACTTC
many	TRBV5-1	NA	TRBJ2-5	CASSLEVAARTQYF	TGCGCCAGCAGCTTGGAAGTAGCCGCGAGGACCCAGTACTTC
few	TRBV7-2	NA	TRBJ1-1	CASSLVRGLNTEAFF	TGTGCCAGCAGCTTAGTGAGGGGCTTGAACACTGAAGCTTTCTTT
NA	TRBV7-8	NA	TRBJ2-7	CASSRGGGISFEQYF	TGTGCCAGCAGCCGCGGAGGGGGGATCTCCTTCGAGCAGTACTTC
few	TRBV19	TRBD1	TRBJ1-6	CASSTRTGENPPLHF	TGTGCCAGTAGTACCCGGACAGGCGAAAACCCACCCCTCCACTTT
many	TRBV4-1	NA	TRBJ2-2	CASSQEGVGHGELFF	TGCGCCAGCAGCCAAGAGGGGGTGGGTCACGGGGAGCTGTTTTTT
few	TRBV7-2	NA	TRBJ1-4	CASSFVTGHNEKLFF	TGTGCCAGCAGCTTTGTGACAGGCCATAATGAAAAACTGTTTTTT
NA	TRBV7-9	NA	TRBJ2-1	CASSLDTSAVEQFF	TGTGCCAGCAGCTTAGATACGTCGGCGGTTGAGCAGTTCTTC
many	TRBV19	NA	TRBJ1-1	CASSFLGGIEAFF	TGTGCCAGTAGTTTCTTGGGTGGTATTGAAGCTTTCTTT
few	TRBV5-6	NA	TRBJ2-3	CASSQQGSASDTQYF	TGTGCCAGCAGCCAGCAGGGTAGTGCGTCAGATACGCAGTATTTT